One sample yielded the 20 T cell receptor beta chains listed below, sequenced in a study of OX40 agonist ivuxolimab in advanced cancers. Clones were read by immunoSEQ multiplex PCR, and TCRdb kept only the in-frame ones, dropping some. In the table there are tens of thousands of clones, roughly 80% of which are singletons. The sequencing here drew on CD4+ or CD8+ T cells sorted from blood, taken in a trial of the OX40 agonist ivuxolimab. The source is an adult with an advanced solid tumor such as melanoma, head and neck, liver or kidney cancer.

The count of this clone is one. This sequence joins TRBV6-5 and TRBJ2-7; D gene ambiguous. Germline lookup yields CDR1 MNHEY and CDR2 SVGAGI. V was cut by 5 bases and J by 1 base, with 15 bases left in between. The length of the CDR3 is 15 residues. The CDR3 sequence is CASSTYSLQSYEQYF. In nucleotides, the CDR3 is TGTGCCAGCAGTACTTACAGCCTCCAATCCTACGAGCAGTACTTC.

The chain recombines TRBV15 with TRBJ1-5; D uncertain. Trimming cost V 1 base and J 1 base, with 8 bases left between them. Germline CDR1 is LNHNV and CDR2 is YYDKDF (reference sequence). The CDR3 loop spans 15 amino acids. In nucleotides, the CDR3 is TGTGCCACCAGCAGAGGGACGGCAAGCAATCAGCCCCAGCATTTT. Translation gives CATSRGTASNQPQHF.

CDR3 coding DNA: TGTGCCAGCAGCTTAGCGGTTAAGGTGGAAGCTTTCTTT. It codes for CASSLAVKVEAFF. The chain links TRBV7-9 to TRBJ1-1; no reliable D call. V gave up 0 bases and J gave up 8 bases, with 10 bases separating them. The CDR3 loop spans 13 amino acids. Germline V gene sequence: CDR1 SEHNR, CDR2 FQNEAQ (reference sequence).

V is TRBV5-4 and J is TRBJ1-1; D gene uncertain. The germline V gene encodes CDR1 SGHNT and CDR2 YYREEE (reference sequence). This CDR3 is 13 amino acids long. Between the trimmed V and J ends, which lost 4 bases and 2 bases, there was a span of 9 bases. CDR3 residues: CASSLDPNTEAFF. CDR3 nucleotide sequence: TGTGCCAGCAGCCTGGATCCCAACACTGAAGCTTTCTTT.

The V call is TRBV19, the J call TRBJ2-1, with D perhaps being TRBD1 or TRBD2 (6 bases each). The V and J ends lost 5 bases and 7 bases respectively, with 15 bases between them. Germline values: CDR1 LNHDA, CDR2 SQIVND (reference sequence). The CDR3 sequence is 14 residues long. CDR3 bases: TGTGCCAGTAGTGTTCGGGGGCGAGGGAATGAGCAGTTCTTC. This encodes CASSVRGRGNEQFF.

V usage is TRBV19 and J usage is TRBJ2-5; 9 nucleotides agree with TRBD2. The CDR3 length is 17 residues. CDR1 and CDR2 from the germline V gene are LNHDA and SQIVND (reference sequence). V lost 7 bases to trimming and J lost 1 base; unmatched junction nucleotides: 13. This CDR3 reads CASTGPDSGGPQETQYF. CDR3 sequence (DNA): TGTGCCAGTACCGGGCCTGATAGCGGGGGTCCCCAAGAGACCCAGTACTTC.

The chain employs TRBV4-1 and TRBJ2-7; 7 nucleotides match TRBD1. CDR1 and CDR2 from the germline V gene are MGHRA and YSYEKL. Losses at the gene ends were 3 bases for V and 4 bases for J; bases not matched to a gene: 6. The CDR3 has 14 amino acids. The DNA for the CDR3 is TGCGCCAGCAGCCAGCCGGACAGGCGGTACGAGCAGTACTTC. Residues: CASSQPDRRYEQYF.

The chain combines TRBV23-1 with TRBJ2-5, with 15 nucleotides matching TRBD2. TRBV23-1 counts as an open reading frame of uncertain function. The trim removed 10 bases at V and 2 bases at J, leaving 11 bases unmatched. The CDR3 has 17 residues. This CDR3 reads CAICRTSGGAFQETQYF. Written as DNA, the CDR3 is TGCGCCATCTGCCGGACTAGCGGGGGGGCCTTTCAAGAGACCCAGTACTTC.

The rearrangement joins TRBV7-2 to TRBJ1-2; TRBD1 is a possible D gene (5 bases). The V gene's germline CDR1 is SGHTA and CDR2 FQGNSA. The V end lost 5 bases, the J end lost 4 bases, and 11 bases lay between the germline ends. CDR3 length equals 13 residues. The CDR3 reads CASSLGLTYGYTF. In DNA form, the CDR3 reads TGTGCCAGCAGCCTGGGGCTGACCTATGGCTACACCTTC.

This rearrangement joins TRBV2 to TRBJ2-2, with D unclear. Trimming took off 8 bases at V and 6 bases at J, with 13 bases between the two ends. The CDR3 runs 13 residues. Per germline, CDR1 SNHLY and CDR2 FYNNEI. The CDR3 DNA follows: TGTGCCAGCTTAGGGTCCTACGCCGGGGAGCTGTTTTTT. It yields the protein CASLGSYAGELFF.

The chain carries TRBV28 and TRBJ1-1; weak D call: TRBD1 (5 bases). V was shortened by 8 bases and J by 1 base, with 5 bases between the two germline ends. Germline V gives CDR1 MDHEN, CDR2 SYDVKM. The CDR3 loop spans 11 amino acids. CDR3 nucleotides: TGTGCCAGCGGACAGAACACTGAAGCTTTCTTT. Translated: CASGQNTEAFF.

This clone has more than one count but fewer than ten. The chain employs TRBV18 and TRBJ1-1; no reliable D call. Trimming took off 2 bases at V and 0 bases at J, with 4 bases between the two ends. The germline V gene encodes CDR1 KGHSH and CDR2 LQKENI. The CDR3 extends over 13 amino acids. The CDR3 DNA reads as TGTGCCAGCTCACCAGCGGTGAACACTGAAGCTTTCTTT. It translates to CASSPAVNTEAFF.

This chain joins TRBV6-5 and TRBJ2-3; D tentatively reads TRBD1 or TRBD2 (5 bases each). Germline loops: CDR1 MNHEY, CDR2 SVGAGI. V was pared by 3 bases and J by 4 bases, with 11 bases between. CDR3 length equals 14 residues. The CDR3, as DNA: TGTGCCAGCAGTTATAGGGACCGCTCAGATACGCAGTATTTT. This sequence encodes CASSYRDRSDTQYF.

This clone came up a few times. The chain has TRBV7-3 and TRBJ2-3; D may be TRBD1 (6 bases). From germline, CDR1 is SGHTA and CDR2 FQGTGA. V shed 4 bases and J shed 3 bases, with 14 bases lying between them. The CDR3 extends over 15 amino acids. As DNA, the CDR3 is TGTGCCAGCAGCTCGGACAGCTATTCGACAGATACGCAGTATTTT. It yields the protein CASSSDSYSTDTQYF.

This clone was observed a few times. J is TRBJ2-2 and V is TRBV18; D may be TRBD2 (6 bases). From germline, CDR1 is KGHSH and CDR2 LQKENI. This CDR3 comprises 17 residues. Trimming left V 2 bases short and J 4 bases short, with 17 bases between. CDR3 residues: CASSPSISGSGTGELFF. CDR3 bases: TGTGCCAGCTCACCAAGCATTAGCGGCTCGGGCACCGGGGAGCTGTTTTTT.

V and J are TRBV27 and TRBJ2-1, with 8 bases aligning to TRBD1. The CDR3 is 16 residues long. Unmatched junction bases numbered 8, after V lost 3 bases and J lost 4 bases. Per germline, CDR1 MNHEY and CDR2 SMNVEV (reference sequence). The DNA of the CDR3 is TGTGCCAGCAGTTTCCGCGGACAGGGCGCATACAATGAGCAGTTCTTC. This sequence encodes CASSFRGQGAYNEQFF.

The rearrangement joins TRBV7-2 to TRBJ1-2; D is possibly TRBD1 (5 bases). Trimming removed 5 bases at V and 4 bases at J, with 17 bases between. Germline V gene data show CDR1 as SGHTA and CDR2 as FQGNSA. This CDR3 contains 15 residues. CDR3 amino acids: CASSPRASWGYGYTF. CDR3 in DNA: TGTGCCAGCAGCCCCAGGGCCTCATGGGGCTATGGCTACACCTTC. Full variable domain (remainder filled in from reference TRBV7-2 and TRBJ1-2): GAGVSQSPSNKVTEKGKDVELRCDPISGHTALYWYRQSLGQGLEFLIYFQGNSAPDKSGLPSDRFSAERTGGSVSTLTIQRTQQEDSAVYLCASSPRASWGYGYTFGSGTRLTVV.

V gene TRBV19 combines with J gene TRBJ2-1; 8 nucleotides line up with TRBD1. From germline, CDR1 is LNHDA and CDR2 SQIVND (reference sequence). The CDR3 loop spans 17 amino acids. With 7 bases clipped from V and 3 bases from J, the junction kept 14 bases outside the gene matches. For the CDR3, the DNA is TGTGCCAGTAAAACCGGGACAGGTAGCCGATTCTACAATGAGCAGTTCTTC. This translates into CASKTGTGSRFYNEQFF.

The chain combines TRBV6-7 with TRBJ2-5; D gene uncertain. TRBV6-7 is identified as an open reading frame with a role that is uncertain. V lost 6 bases and J lost 4, with 15 bases in between. This CDR3 is 14 amino acids long. CDR3 coding DNA: TGTGCCAGCAGCTTCGGACCCCAAGGAGAGACCCAGTACTTC. Its translation: CASSFGPQGETQYF.

This clone was found a few times. The chain combines TRBV4-2 with TRBJ1-3; D call uncertain. Trimming shortened V by 1 base and J by 0 bases, and 10 bases separated the two germline ends. Per germline, CDR1 LGHNA and CDR2 YNFKEQ. The CDR3 consists of 16 residues. CDR3 nucleotides: TGTGCCAGCAGCCAAGCCGGCAGCTCCTCTGGAAACACCATATATTTT. Its translation: CASSQAGSSSGNTIYF.